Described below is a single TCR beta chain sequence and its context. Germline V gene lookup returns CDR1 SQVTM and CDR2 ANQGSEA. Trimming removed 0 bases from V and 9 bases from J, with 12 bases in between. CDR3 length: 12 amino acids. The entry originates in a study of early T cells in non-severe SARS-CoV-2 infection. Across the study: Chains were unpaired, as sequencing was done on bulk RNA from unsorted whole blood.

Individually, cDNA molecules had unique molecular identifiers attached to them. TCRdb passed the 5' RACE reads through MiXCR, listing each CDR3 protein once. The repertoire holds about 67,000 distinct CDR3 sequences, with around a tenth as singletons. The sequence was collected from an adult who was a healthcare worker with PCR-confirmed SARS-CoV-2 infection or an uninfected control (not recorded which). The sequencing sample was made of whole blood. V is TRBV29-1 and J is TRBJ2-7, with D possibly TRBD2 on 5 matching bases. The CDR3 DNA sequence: TGCAGCGTTGAAGAATCTCGGGGTAGGCAGTACTTC. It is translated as CSVEESRGRQYF.